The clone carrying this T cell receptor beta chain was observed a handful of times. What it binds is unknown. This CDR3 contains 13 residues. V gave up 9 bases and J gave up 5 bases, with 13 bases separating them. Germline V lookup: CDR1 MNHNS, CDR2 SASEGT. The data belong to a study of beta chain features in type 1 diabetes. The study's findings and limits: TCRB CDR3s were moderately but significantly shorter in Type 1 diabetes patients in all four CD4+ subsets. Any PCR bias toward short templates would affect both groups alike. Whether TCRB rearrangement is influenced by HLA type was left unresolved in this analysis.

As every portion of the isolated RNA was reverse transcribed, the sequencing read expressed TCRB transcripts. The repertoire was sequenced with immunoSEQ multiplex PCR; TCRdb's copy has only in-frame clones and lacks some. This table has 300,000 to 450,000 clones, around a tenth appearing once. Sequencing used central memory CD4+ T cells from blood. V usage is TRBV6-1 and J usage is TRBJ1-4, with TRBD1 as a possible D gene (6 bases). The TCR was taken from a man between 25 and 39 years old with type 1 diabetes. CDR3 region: CASRGQENEKLFF. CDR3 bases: TGTGCCAGTCGGGGGCAGGAAAATGAAAAACTGTTTTTT.